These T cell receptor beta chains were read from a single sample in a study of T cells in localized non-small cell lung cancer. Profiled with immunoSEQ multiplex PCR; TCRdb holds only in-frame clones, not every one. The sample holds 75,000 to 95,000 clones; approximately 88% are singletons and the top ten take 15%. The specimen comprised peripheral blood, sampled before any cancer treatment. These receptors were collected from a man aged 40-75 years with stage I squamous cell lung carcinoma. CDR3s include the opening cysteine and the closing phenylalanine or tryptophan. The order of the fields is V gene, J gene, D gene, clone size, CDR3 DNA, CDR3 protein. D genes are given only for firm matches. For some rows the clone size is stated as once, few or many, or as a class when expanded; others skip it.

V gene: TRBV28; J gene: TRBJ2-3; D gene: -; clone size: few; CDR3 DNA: TGTGCCAGCAGTAACCGGGACTCCGGCACAGATACGCAGTATTTT; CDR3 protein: CASSNRDSGTDTQYF
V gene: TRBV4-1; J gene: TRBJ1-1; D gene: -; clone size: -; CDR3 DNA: TGCGCCAGCAGCCCCTCGACAGGTGCGAACACTGAAGCTTTCTTT; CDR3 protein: CASSPSTGANTEAFF
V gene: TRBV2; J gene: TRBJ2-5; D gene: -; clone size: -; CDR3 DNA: TGTGCCAGCAGTGAAGCCCTACTGGGGAGAGAGACCCAGTACTTC; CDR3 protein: CASSEALLGRETQYF
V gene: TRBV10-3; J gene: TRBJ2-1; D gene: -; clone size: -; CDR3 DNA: TGTGCCATCAGCTCCGACAGGACTGACCTCATCTACAATGAGCAGTTCTTC; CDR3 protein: CAISSDRTDLIYNEQFF
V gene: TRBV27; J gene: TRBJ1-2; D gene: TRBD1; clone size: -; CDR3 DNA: TGTGCCAGCAGTGCCGGGACAGGGAGGTCGGACTATGGCTACACCTTC; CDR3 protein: CASSAGTGRSDYGYTF
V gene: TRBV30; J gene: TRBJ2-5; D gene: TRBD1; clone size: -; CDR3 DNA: TGTGCCTGGAGTTCACAGGGGACGGTAGGCGAGACCCAGTACTTC; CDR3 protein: CAWSSQGTVGETQYF
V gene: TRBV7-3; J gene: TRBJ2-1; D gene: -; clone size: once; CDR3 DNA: TGTGCCAGCAGCCAGGGGGGAACGATCAATGAGCAGTTCTTC; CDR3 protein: CASSQGGTINEQFF
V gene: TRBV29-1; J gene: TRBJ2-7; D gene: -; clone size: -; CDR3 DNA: TGCAGCGCCAGGAGGGGGATGTCCTACGAGCAGTACTTC; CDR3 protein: CSARRGMSYEQYF
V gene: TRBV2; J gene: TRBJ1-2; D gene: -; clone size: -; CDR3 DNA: TGTGCCAGCAGTGAAGCGACGGGTGGAGGGGACACCTTC; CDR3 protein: CASSEATGGGDTF
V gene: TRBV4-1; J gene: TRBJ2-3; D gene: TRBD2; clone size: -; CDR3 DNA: TGCGCCAGCAGCCAAGATATGGGACTAGCGGGGGCTACCACAGATACGCAGTATTTT; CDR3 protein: CASSQDMGLAGATTDTQYF
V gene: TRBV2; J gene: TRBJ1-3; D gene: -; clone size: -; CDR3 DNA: TGTGCCAGCAGTGAATCGTACTCTGGAAACACCATATATTTT; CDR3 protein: CASSESYSGNTIYF
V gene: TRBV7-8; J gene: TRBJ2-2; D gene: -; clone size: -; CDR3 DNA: TGTGCCAGCAGCTCTCCGAACACCGGGGAGCTGTTTTTT; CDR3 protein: CASSSPNTGELFF
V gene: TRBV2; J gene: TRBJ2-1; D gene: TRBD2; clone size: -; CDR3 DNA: TGTGCCAGCAGTGTTGATAGCGGGAGTGAGCAGTTCTTC; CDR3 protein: CASSVDSGSEQFF
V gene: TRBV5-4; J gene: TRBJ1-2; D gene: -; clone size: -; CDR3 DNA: TGTGCCAGCAGCTTGGCCCCGGGGTTGGCTAACTATGGCTACACCTTC; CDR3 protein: CASSLAPGLANYGYTF
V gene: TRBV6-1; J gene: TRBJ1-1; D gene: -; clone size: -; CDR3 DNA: TGTGCCAGCTCACCGCAGGGTTGGACTGAAGCTTTCTTT; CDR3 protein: CASSPQGWTEAFF
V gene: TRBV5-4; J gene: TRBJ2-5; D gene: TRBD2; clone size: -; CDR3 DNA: TGTGCCAGCAGCCCGGGGGGTATCGGAGAGACCCAGTACTTC; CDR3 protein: CASSPGGIGETQYF
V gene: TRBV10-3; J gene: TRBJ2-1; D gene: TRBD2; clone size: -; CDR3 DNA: TGTGCCATTTCGTTGACGGGGGGGCTCGAAGAGCAGTTCTTC; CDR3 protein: CAISLTGGLEEQFF
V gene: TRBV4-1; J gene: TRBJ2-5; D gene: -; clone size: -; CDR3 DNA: TGCGCCAGCAGCCAAGAAGGGCTGCAGTACTTC; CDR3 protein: CASSQEGLQYF
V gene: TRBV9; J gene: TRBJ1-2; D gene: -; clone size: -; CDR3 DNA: TGTGCCAGCAGCGGGCAGCCCAGCAATGGCTACACCTTC; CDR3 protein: CASSGQPSNGYTF
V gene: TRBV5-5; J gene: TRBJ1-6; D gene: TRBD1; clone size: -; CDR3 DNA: TGTGCCAGCAGCTGGGACAGGGGGCCATGGTATAATTCACCCCTCCACTTT; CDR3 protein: CASSWDRGPWYNSPLHF
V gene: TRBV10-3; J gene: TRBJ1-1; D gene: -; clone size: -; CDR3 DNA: TGTGCCATCAGTGAGTCTGCCGGGACGGAAGTCACTGAAGCTTTCTTT; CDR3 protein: CAISESAGTEVTEAFF
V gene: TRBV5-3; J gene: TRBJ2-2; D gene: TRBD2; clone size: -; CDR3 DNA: TGTGCCAGAAGCTTAACATCTCTAGCGGGGGAGCACACCGGGGAGCTGTTTTTT; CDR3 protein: CARSLTSLAGEHTGELFF
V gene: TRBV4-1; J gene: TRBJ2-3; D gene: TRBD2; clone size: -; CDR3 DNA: TGCGCCAGCACAAGGGGACTAGCGGGGGGACGCACAGATACGCAGTATTTT; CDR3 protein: CASTRGLAGGRTDTQYF
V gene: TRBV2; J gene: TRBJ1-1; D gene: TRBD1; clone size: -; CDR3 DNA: TGTGCCAGCATTTCCGGGACAGGGGACACTGAAGCTTTCTTT; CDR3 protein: CASISGTGDTEAFF
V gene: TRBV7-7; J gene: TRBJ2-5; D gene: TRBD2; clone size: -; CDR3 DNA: TGTGCCAGCAGCCGCGGGGGGGACCAAGAGACCCAGTACTTC; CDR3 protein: CASSRGGDQETQYF
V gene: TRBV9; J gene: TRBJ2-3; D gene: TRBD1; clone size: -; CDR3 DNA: TGTGCCAGCAGCGTAGGGGGGACAGGCGACCAGGATACGCAGTATTTT; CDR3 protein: CASSVGGTGDQDTQYF
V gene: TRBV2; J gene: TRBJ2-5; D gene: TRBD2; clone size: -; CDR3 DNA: TGTGCCAGCAGTGAAACGACTAGCGGGGGTTTGACCCAGTACTTC; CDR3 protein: CASSETTSGGLTQYF
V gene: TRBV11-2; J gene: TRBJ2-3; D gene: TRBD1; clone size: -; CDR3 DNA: TGTGCCAGCAGCCGGGTTCGGGGGACAGGTTGGGGTACGCAGTATTTT; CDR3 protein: CASSRVRGTGWGTQYF
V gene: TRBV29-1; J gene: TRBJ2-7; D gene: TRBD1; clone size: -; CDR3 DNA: TGCAGCGTTGAAGTTGGGACAGATTACTCCTACGAGCAGTACTTC; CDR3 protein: CSVEVGTDYSYEQYF
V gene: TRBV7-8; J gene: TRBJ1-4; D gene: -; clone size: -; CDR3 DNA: TGTGCCAGCACCATTCTTTCACTTGCAACTAATGAAAAACTGTTTTTT; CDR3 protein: CASTILSLATNEKLFF
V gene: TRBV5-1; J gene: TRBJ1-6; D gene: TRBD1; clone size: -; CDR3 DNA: TGCGCCAGCAGCCCCCGGACAGGGGTCTATAATTCACCCCTCCACTTT; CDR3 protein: CASSPRTGVYNSPLHF
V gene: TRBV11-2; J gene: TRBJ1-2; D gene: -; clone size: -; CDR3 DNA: TGTGCCAGCAGCCCCTACCGGGATATATCCTATGGCTACACCTTC; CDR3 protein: CASSPYRDISYGYTF
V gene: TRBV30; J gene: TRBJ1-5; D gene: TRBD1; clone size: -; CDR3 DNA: TGTGCCTGGAGTCCTACAGGGGTCGGCAATCAGCCCCAGCATTTT; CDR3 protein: CAWSPTGVGNQPQHF
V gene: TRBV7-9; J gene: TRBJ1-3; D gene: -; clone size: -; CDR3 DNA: TGTGCCAGCGGAAGATACTCTGGAAACACCATATATTTT; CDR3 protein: CASGRYSGNTIYF
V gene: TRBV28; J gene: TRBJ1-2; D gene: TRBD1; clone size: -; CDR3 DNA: TGTGCCAGCGGAAGCGGACTCCGGGACAGGGGGGGGAACACCTTC; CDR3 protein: CASGSGLRDRGGNTF